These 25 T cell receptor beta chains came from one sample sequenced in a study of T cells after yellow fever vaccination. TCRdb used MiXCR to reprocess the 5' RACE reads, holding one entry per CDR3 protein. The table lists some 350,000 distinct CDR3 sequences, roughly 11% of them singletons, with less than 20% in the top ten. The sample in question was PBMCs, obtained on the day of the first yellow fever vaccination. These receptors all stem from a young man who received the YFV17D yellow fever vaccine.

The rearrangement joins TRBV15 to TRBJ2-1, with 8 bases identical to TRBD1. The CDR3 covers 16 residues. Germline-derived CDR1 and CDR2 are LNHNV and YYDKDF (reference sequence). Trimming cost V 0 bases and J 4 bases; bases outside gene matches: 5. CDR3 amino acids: CATSRDSTGVYNEQFF. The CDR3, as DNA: TGTGCCACCAGCAGAGATTCGACAGGGGTATACAATGAGCAGTTCTTC.

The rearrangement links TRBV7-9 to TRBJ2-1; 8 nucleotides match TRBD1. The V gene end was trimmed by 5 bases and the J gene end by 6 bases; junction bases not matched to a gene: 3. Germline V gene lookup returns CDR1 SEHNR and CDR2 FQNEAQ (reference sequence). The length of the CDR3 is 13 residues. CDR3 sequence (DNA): TGTGCCAGCAGCCCACAGGGGGTCAATGAGCAGTTCTTC. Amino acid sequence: CASSPQGVNEQFF.

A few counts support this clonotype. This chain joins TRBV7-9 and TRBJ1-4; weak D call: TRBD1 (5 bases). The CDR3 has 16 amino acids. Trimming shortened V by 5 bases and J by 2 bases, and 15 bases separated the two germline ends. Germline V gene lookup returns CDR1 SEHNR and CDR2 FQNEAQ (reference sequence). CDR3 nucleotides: TGTGCCAGCAGCCAAACAAGGGGAGCGACTAATGAAAAACTGTTTTTT. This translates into CASSQTRGATNEKLFF. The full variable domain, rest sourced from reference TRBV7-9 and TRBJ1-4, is DTGVSQNPRHKITKRGQNVTFRCDPISEHNRLYWYRQTLGQGPEFLTYFQNEAQLEKSRLLSDRFSAERPKGSFSTLEIQRTEQGDSAMYLCASSQTRGATNEKLFFGSGTQLSVL.

The DNA for the CDR3 is TGCGCCAGCAGCTTGGATTCGGCTAGCGGGTTGAACACCGGGGAGCTGTTTTTT. Translated: CASSLDSASGLNTGELFF. The chain couples TRBV5-1 to TRBJ2-2; 8 bases match TRBD2. V lost 0 bases to trimming and J lost 1 base; unmatched junction nucleotides: 8. From germline, CDR1 is SGHRS and CDR2 YFSETQ. The CDR3 runs 18 residues.

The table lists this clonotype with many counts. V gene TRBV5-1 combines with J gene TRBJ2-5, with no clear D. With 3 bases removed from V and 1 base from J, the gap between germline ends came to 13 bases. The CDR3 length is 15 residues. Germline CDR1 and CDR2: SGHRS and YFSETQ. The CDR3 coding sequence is TGCGCCAGCAGCTCAGGATGGACCTCCCAAGAGACCCAGTACTTC. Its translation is CASSSGWTSQETQYF.

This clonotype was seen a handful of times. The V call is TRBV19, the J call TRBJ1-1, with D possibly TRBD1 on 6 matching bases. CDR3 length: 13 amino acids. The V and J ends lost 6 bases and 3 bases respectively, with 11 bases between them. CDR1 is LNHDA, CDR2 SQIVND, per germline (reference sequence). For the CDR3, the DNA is TGTGCCAGTAGCCAGGGGTTGGACACTGAAGCTTTCTTT. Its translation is CASSQGLDTEAFF.

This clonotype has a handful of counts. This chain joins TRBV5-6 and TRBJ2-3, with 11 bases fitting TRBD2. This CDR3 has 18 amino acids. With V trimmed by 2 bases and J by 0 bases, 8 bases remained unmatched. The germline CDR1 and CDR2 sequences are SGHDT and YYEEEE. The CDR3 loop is CASSLKTSGGTSTDTQYF. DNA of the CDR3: TGTGCCAGCAGCTTAAAAACTAGCGGGGGAACCAGCACAGATACGCAGTATTTT.

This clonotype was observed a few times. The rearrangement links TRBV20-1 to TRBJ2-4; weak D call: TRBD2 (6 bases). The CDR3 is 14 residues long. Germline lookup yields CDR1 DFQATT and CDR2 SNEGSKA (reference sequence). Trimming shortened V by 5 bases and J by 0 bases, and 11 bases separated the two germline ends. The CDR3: CSARRGLAKNIQYF. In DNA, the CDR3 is TGCAGTGCTCGTCGGGGGTTAGCCAAAAACATTCAGTACTTC.

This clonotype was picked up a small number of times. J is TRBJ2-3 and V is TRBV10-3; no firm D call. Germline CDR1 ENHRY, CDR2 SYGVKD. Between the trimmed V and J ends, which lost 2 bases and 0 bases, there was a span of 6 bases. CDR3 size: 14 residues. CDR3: CAISEATSTDTQYF. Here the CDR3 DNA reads TGTGCCATCAGTGAGGCAACTAGCACAGATACGCAGTATTTT.

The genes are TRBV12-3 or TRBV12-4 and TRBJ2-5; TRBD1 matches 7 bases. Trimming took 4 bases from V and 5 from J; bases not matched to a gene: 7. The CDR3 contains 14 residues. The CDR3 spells CASSSMTGSETQYF. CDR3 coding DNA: TGTGCCAGCAGTTCTATGACAGGGAGCGAGACCCAGTACTTC.

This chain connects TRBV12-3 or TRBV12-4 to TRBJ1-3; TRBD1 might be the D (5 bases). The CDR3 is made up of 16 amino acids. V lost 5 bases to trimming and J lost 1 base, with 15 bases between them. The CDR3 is CASSIRQILSGNTIYF. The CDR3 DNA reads TGTGCCAGCAGTATCAGACAGATTCTTTCTGGAAACACCATATATTTT.

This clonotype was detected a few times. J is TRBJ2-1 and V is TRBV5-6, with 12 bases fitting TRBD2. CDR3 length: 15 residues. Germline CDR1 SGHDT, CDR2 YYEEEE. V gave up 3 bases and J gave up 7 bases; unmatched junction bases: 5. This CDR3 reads CASSSLAGGPNEQFF. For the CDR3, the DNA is TGTGCCAGCAGCTCCCTAGCGGGGGGGCCGAATGAGCAGTTCTTC.

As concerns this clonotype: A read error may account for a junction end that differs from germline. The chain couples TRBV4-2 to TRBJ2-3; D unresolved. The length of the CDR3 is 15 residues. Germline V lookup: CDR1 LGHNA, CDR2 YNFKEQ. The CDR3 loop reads CANSQVGEIKDTQYF. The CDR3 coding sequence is TGTGCCAACAGCCAAGTCGGCGAAATAAAAGATACGCAGTATTTT.

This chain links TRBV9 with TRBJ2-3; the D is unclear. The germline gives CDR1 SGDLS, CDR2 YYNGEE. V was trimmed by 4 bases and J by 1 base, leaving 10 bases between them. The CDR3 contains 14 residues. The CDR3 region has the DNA TGTGCCAGCAGCCGTGATCCGGGCACAGATACGCAGTATTTT. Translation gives CASSRDPGTDTQYF.

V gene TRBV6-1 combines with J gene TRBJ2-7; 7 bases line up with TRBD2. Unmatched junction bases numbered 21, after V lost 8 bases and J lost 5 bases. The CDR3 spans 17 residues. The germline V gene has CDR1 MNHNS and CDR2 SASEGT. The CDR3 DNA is TGTGCCAGCCGTCCCCGTGCCGGTAGGGAGGGACTCCACGAGCAGTACTTC. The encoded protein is CASRPRAGREGLHEQYF.

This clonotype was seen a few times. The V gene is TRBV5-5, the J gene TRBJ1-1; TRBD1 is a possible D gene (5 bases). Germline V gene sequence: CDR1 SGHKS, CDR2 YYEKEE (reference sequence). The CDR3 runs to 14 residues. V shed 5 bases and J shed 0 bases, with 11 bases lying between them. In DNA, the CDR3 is TGTGCCAGCAGTGCGGGGGGGTTGAACACTGAAGCTTTCTTT. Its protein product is CASSAGGLNTEAFF.

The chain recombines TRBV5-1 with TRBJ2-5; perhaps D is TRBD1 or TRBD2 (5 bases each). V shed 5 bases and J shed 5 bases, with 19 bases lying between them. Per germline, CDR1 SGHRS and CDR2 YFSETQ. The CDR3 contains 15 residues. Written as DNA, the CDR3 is TGCGCCAGCAGTTCCGGGCAGCTCGGGGCGGAGACCCAGTACTTC. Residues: CASSSGQLGAETQYF.

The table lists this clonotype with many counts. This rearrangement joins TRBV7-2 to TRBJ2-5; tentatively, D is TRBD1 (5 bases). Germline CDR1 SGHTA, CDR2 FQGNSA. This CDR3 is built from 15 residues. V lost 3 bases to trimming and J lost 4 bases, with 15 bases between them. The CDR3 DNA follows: TGTGCCAGCAGCTTGCTAGGGGCGGTGACAGAGACCCAGTACTTC. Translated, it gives CASSLLGAVTETQYF.

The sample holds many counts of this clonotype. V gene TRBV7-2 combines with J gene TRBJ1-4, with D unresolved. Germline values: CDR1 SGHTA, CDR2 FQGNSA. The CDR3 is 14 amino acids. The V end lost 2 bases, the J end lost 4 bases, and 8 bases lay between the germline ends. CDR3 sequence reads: CASSLSTVNEKLFF. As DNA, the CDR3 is TGTGCCAGCAGCTTATCTACGGTTAATGAAAAACTGTTTTTT. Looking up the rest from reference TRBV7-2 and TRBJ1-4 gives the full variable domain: GAGVSQSPSNKVTEKGKDVELRCDPISGHTALYWYRQSLGQGLEFLIYFQGNSAPDKSGLPSDRFSAERTGGSVSTLTIQRTQQEDSAVYLCASSLSTVNEKLFFGSGTQLSVL.

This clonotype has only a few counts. The CDR3 coding sequence is TGTGCCAGCAGTTATCGCGGTGGAGGGCAGTATTTT. Protein product: CASSYRGGGQYF. This rearrangement joins TRBV6-5 to TRBJ2-3, with D possibly being TRBD2 (5 bases). This CDR3 contains 12 residues. Germline V gene data show CDR1 as MNHEY and CDR2 as SVGAGI. V shed 3 bases and J shed 11 bases, with 12 bases lying between them.

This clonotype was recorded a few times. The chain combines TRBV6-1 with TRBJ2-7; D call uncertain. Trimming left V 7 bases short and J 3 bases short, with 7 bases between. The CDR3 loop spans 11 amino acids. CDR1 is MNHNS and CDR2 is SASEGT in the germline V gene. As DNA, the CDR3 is TGTGCCAGCATCAGGAACTACGAGCAGTACTTC. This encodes CASIRNYEQYF.

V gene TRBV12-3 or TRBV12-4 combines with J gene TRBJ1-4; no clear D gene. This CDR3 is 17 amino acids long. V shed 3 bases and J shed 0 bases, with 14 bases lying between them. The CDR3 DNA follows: TGTGCCAGCAGTTTGGACGCCAAGGAGCCAACTAATGAAAAACTGTTTTTT. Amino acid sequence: CASSLDAKEPTNEKLFF.

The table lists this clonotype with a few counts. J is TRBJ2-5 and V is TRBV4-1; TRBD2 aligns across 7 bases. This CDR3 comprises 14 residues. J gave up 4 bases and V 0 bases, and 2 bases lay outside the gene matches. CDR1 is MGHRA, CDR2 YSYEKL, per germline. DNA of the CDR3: TGCGCCAGCAGCCAAGAATTAGCGGGAGAGACCCAGTACTTC. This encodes CASSQELAGETQYF.

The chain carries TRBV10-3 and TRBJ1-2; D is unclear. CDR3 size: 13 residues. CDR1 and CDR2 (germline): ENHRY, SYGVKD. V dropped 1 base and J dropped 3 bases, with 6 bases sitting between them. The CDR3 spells CAISEFGDYGYTF. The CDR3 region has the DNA TGTGCCATCAGTGAGTTCGGGGACTATGGCTACACCTTC.

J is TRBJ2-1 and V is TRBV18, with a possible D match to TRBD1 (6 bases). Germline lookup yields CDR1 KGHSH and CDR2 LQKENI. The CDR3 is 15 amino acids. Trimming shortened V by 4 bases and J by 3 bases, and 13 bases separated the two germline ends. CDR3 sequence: CASSQNTGIYNEQFF. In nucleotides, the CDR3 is TGTGCCAGCTCACAAAACACAGGGATCTACAATGAGCAGTTCTTC.